This TCR beta chain was documented in a study of CD8 T cells in ankylosing spondylitis (dated by TCRdb to about 2017). For context, the study as a whole: The study set out to find disease-linked TCR variants by profiling T cell receptor beta repertoires in ankylosing spondylitis patients and healthy donors. The full study cohort comprised 25 or so ankylosing spondylitis patients and some 100 healthy donors. Peripheral blood was sampled, and synovial fluid was additionally collected from ankylosing spondylitis patients.

To note about this clonotype: Its antigen is not yet known. Nothing much larger sits one base from this clone, and base qualities are not available.

The CDR3 starts with the cysteine, ends with the phenylalanine, and has 15 residues. The sequence is cut down to CDR3 DNA, 45 bases in frame from base 1. From a lookup of the germline V gene, CDR1 and CDR2 are LGHNA and YSLEER. After removal of 0 bases from V and 2 bases from J, the junction retains 4 bases not matched to a gene. The sequencer was an Illumina HiSeq 2500. TCR beta libraries were prepared by quantitative 5'-RACE with molecular barcodes. The original methods were these. Disease-linked TCR variants were identified with a new computational method built on a probabilistic model of VDJ rearrangement. TCRdb reanalyzed the raw reads on its own, using fastp at Q25 for trimming and MiXCR for clone calling, and kept in-frame beta chains. Identical CDR3 protein sequences are pooled into one entry, listed with their most common genes and DNA. TCRdb, rather than the study authors, made the V and J calls. Within this sample are a few hundred thousand distinct CDR3 sequences, with over 15% of them counted one time only. The top ten clonotypes cover around 33% of the sample.

Overall study results and their limits: The disease-linked clones were reported as significantly enriched in matched synovial fluid samples from ankylosing spondylitis patients. The disease-linked clones had a CD8+ phenotype and were found at relatively low frequencies in peripheral blood. Some TCR beta motif variants had previously been reported in synovial fluid and blood of reactive arthritis patients, which suggested common disease-initiation mechanisms. A TCR beta motif of about 8 highly homologous amino acid variants appeared characteristic of blood from ankylosing spondylitis patients.

Sequencing used blood, either unsorted or a sorted T cell fraction (not recorded which). The chain is assembled from TRBV4-3 and TRBJ2-7; TRBD1 agrees with 7 junctional bases. The source of this sequence is a male donor with ankylosing spondylitis or in good health (not recorded which). The CDR3 in this case is CASSQDRGIPYEQYF. The DNA sequence reads TGCGCCAGCAGCCAAGACAGGGGGATACCCTACGAGCAGTACTTC.